What follows describes a single TCR beta chain. Its matching antigen is unknown. This sample is part of a study of shared clonotypes between healthy human individuals. Turning to the study itself: Three plates each covered CD4 naive and memory; CD8 naive two, CD8 memory one. Overall study findings and caveats: Genetic and exposure-history diversity was limited by the small donor number.

The protocol was immunoSEQ multiplex PCR, while the TCRdb copy is restricted to in-frame clones and leaves out a portion. Here the sample spans over a million clones, 95% to 99% being singletons. Germline CDR1 SGHNT, CDR2 YYREEE (reference sequence). The CDR3 is made up of 16 amino acids. The germline V and J ends were trimmed by 0 bases and 0 bases, with 10 bases remaining between them. This chain links TRBV5-4 with TRBJ1-3; D is perhaps TRBD1 (6 bases). Sequencing was performed on naive CD4+ T cells sorted from blood. Subset meaning: CD45RA+ positively selected. This receptor was taken from a man aged 25 to 40 in good health. The CDR3, as DNA: TGTGCCAGCAGCTTGGTAGCAGGGGACTCTGGAAACACCATATATTTT. It specifies CASSLVAGDSGNTIYF.